This T cell receptor (beta chain) was captured by sequencing in a study of blood T cell repertoires in COVID-19. CDR1 and CDR2 (germline): GTSNPN, SVGIG (reference sequence). The length of the CDR3 is 16 residues. V dropped 0 bases and J dropped 4 bases, with 18 bases sitting between them. Participants were aged roughly 18 to 90 years, lived in roughly 25 US areas, and enrolled virtually. This clone was picked up one time. Per the original data handling: Reference gene primer amplification in the assay estimated nucleated cell counts. Only in-frame clones appear in the TCRdb table, and some are missing; sequencing was by immunoSEQ multiplex PCR. That table gives V, J and clone size, and the DNA gave D and trimming. The table shows roughly 250,000 clones, with around 87% occurring only once.

The V call is TRBV30, the J call TRBJ1-2; a weak D match, TRBD1 (5 bases). The TCR sequence derives from a woman aged 50 to 60 who had recovered from COVID-19. Material: PBMCs or T cells enriched from blood (not recorded which). The CDR3 protein is CAWSVGGVLVSYGYTF. The DNA for the CDR3 is TGTGCCTGGAGTGTGGGAGGGGTCCTCGTCTCCTATGGCTACACCTTC.